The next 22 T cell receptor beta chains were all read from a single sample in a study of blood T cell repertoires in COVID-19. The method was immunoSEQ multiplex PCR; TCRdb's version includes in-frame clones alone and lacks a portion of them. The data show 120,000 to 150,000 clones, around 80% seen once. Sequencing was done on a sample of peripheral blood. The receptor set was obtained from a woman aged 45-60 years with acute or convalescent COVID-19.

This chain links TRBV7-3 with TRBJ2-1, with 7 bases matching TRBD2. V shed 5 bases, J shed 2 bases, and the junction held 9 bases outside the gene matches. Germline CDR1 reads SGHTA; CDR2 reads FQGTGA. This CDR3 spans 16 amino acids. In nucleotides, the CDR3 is TGTGCCAGCAGCAATGCCGGGGGAGGGGCCTACAATGAGCAGTTCTTC. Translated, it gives CASSNAGGGAYNEQFF.

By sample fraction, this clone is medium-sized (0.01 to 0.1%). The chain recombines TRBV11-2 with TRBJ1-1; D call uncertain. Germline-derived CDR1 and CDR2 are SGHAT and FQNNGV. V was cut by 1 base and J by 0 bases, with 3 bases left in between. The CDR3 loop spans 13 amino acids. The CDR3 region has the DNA TGTGCCAGCAGCTTAGCGGTGAACACTGAAGCTTTCTTT. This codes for CASSLAVNTEAFF.

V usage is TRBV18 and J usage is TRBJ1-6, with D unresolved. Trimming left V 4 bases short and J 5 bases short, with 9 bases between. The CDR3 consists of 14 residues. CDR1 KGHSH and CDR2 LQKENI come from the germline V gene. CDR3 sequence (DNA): TGTGCCAGCTCACAGCCCCCGAATAATTCACCCCTCCACTTT. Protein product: CASSQPPNNSPLHF.

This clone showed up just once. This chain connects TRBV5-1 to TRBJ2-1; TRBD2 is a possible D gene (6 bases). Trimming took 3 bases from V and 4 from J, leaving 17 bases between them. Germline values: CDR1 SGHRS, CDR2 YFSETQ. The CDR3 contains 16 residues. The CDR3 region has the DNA TGCGCCAGCAGCTGGACCCCCGGGACTGCATACAATGAGCAGTTCTTC. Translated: CASSWTPGTAYNEQFF.

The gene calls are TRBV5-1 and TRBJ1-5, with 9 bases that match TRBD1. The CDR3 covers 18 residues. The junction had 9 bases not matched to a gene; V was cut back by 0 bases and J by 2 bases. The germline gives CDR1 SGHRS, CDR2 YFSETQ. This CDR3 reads CASSLGPTRTGGNQPQHF. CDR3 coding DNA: TGCGCCAGCAGCTTGGGGCCGACCCGGACAGGGGGCAATCAGCCCCAGCATTTT.

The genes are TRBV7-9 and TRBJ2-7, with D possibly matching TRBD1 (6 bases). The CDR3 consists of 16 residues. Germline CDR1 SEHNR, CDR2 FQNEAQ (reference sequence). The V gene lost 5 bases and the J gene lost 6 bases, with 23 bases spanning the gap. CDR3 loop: CASSPHTRGLLAEQYF. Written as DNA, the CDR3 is TGTGCCAGCAGCCCCCACACCAGGGGATTATTAGCCGAGCAGTACTTC.

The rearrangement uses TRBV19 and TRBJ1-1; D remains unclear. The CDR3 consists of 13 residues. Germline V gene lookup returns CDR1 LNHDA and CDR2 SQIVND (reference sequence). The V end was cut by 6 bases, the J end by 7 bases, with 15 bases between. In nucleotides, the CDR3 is TGTGCCAGTAGCCCCGAGGCGGGCCTTGAAGCTTTCTTT. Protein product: CASSPEAGLEAFF.

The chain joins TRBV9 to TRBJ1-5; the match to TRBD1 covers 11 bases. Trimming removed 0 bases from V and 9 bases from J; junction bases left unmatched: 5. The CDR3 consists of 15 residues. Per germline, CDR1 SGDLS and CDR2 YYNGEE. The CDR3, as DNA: TGTGCCAGCAGCGTAGAGGGGACAGGGGGTCGGCCCCAGCATTTT. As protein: CASSVEGTGGRPQHF.

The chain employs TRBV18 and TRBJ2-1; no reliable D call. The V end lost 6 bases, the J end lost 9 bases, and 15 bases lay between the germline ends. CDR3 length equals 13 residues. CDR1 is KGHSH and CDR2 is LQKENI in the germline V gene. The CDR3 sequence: CASSWPDMAEQFF. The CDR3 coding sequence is TGTGCCAGCTCTTGGCCCGACATGGCTGAGCAGTTCTTC.

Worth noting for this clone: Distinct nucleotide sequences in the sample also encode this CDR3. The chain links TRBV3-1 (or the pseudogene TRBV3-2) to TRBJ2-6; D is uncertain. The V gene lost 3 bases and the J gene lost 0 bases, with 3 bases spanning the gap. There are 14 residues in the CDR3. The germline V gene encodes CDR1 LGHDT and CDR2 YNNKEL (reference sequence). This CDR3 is CASSQASGANVLTF. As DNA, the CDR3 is TGTGCCAGCAGCCAGGCCTCTGGGGCCAACGTCCTGACTTTC.

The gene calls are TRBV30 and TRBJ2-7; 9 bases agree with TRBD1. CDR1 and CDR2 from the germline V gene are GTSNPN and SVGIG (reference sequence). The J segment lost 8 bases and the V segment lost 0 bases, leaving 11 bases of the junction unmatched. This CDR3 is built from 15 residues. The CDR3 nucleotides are TGTGCCTGGAGTGTAGGAGATCCGACAGGGGGAAAGCAGTACTTC. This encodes CAWSVGDPTGGKQYF. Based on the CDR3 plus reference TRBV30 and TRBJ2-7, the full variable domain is SQTIHQWPATLVQPVGSPLSLECTVEGTSNPNLYWYRQAAGRGLQLLFYSVGIGQISSEVPQNLSASRPQDRQFILSSKKLLLSDSGFYLCAWSVGDPTGGKQYFGPGTRLTVT.

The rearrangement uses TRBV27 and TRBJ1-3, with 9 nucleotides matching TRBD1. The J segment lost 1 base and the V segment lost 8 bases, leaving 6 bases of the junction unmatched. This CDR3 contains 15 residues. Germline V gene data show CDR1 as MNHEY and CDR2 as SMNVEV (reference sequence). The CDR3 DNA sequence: TGTGCCAGCGGACAGGGGCCCCGGTCTGGAAACACCATATATTTT. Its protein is CASGQGPRSGNTIYF.

CDR3 loop: CAWSRGGASQETQYF. The CDR3 coding sequence is TGTGCCTGGAGTAGGGGGGGGGCGAGCCAAGAGACCCAGTACTTC. This chain links TRBV30 with TRBJ2-5; D is possibly TRBD2 (7 bases). The V gene's germline CDR1 is GTSNPN and CDR2 SVGIG (reference sequence). Trimming left V 2 bases short and J 1 base short, with 14 bases between. This CDR3 region has 15 residues.

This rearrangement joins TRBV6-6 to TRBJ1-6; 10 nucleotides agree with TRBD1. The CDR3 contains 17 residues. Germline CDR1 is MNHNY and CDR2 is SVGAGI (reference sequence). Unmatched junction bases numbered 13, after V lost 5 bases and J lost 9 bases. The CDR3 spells CASSHKRPGQGSSPLHF. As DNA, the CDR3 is TGTGCCAGCAGTCATAAGAGACCGGGACAGGGGAGTTCACCCCTCCACTTT.

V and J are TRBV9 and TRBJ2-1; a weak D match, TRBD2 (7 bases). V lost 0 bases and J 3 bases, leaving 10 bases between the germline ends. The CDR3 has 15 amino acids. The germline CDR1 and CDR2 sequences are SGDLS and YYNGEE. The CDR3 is CASSVGGGDYNEQFF. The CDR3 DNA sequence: TGTGCCAGCAGCGTAGGAGGGGGGGACTACAATGAGCAGTTCTTC.

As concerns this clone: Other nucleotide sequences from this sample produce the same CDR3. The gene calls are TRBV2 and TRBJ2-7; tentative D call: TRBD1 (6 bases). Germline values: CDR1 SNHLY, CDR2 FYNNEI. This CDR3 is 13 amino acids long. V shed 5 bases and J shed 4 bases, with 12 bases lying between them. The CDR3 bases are TGTGCCAGCAGTTTGAGGGACATTTACGAGCAGTACTTC. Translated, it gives CASSLRDIYEQYF.

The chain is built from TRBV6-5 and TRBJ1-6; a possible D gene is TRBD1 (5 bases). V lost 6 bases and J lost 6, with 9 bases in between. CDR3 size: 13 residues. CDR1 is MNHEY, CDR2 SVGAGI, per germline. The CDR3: CASRDTTNSPLHF. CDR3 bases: TGTGCCAGCAGGGACACGACTAATTCACCCCTCCACTTT.

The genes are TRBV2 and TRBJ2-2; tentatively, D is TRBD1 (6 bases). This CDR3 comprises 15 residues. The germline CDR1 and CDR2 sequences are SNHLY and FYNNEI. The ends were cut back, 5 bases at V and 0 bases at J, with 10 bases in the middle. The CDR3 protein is CASSQGPANTGELFF. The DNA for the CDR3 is TGTGCCAGCAGTCAGGGGCCTGCGAACACCGGGGAGCTGTTTTTT.

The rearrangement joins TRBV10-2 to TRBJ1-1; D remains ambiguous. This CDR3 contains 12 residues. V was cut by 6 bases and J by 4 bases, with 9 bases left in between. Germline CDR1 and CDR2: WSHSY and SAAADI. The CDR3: CASRSEVTEAFF. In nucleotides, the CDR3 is TGCGCCAGCAGGAGCGAAGTCACTGAAGCTTTCTTT.

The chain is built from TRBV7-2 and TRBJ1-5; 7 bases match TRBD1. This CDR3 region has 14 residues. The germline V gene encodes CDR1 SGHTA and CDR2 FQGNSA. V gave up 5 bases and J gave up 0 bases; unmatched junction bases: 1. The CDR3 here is CASSRDSSNQPQHF. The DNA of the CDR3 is TGTGCCAGCAGCAGGGACAGTAGCAATCAGCCCCAGCATTTT.

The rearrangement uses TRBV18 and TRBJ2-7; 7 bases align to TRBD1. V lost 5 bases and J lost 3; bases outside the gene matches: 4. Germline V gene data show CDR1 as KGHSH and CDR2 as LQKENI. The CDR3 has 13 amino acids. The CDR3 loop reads CASSEGQIYEQYF. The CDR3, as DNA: TGTGCCAGCTCAGAGGGACAGATCTACGAGCAGTACTTC.

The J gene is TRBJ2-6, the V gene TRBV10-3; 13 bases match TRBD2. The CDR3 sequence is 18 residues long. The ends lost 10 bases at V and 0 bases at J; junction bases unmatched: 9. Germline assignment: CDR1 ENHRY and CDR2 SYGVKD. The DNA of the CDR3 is TGTGCCACCCTGGGGACTAGCGGGGTCGACTCTGGGGCCAACGTCCTGACTTTC. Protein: CATLGTSGVDSGANVLTF.